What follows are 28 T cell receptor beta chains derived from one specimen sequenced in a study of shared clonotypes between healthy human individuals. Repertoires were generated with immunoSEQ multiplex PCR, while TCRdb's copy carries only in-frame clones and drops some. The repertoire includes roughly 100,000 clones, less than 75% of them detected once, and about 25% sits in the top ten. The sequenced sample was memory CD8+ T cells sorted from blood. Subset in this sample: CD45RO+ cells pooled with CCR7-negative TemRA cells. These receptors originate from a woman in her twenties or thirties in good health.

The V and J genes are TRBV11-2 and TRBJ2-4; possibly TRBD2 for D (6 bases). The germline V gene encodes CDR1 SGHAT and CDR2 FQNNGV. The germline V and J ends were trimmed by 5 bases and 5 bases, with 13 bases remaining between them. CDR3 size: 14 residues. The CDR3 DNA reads TGTGCCAGCAGCCCGGGGACTGGGGAAAACATTCAGTACTTC. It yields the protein CASSPGTGENIQYF.

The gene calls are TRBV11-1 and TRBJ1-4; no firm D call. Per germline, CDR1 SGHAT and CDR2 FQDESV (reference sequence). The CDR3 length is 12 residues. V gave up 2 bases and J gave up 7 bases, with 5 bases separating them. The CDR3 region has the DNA TGTGCCAGCAGCTTATTAGGTGAAAAACTGTTTTTT. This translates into CASSLLGEKLFF.

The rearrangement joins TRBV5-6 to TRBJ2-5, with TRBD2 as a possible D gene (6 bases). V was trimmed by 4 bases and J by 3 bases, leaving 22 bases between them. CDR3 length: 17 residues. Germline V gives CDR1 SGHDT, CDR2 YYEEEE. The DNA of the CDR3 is TGTGCCAGCAGCCTAACCCCCGGGACTTCACCCAAAGAGACCCAGTACTTC. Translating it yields CASSLTPGTSPKETQYF.

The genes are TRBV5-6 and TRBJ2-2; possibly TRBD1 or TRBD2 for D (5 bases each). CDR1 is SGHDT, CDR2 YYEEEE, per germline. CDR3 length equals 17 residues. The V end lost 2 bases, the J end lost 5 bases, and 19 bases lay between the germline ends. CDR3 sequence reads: CASSFSAVRGWTGELFF. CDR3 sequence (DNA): TGTGCCAGCAGCTTTTCCGCCGTCCGGGGCTGGACCGGGGAGCTGTTTTTT.

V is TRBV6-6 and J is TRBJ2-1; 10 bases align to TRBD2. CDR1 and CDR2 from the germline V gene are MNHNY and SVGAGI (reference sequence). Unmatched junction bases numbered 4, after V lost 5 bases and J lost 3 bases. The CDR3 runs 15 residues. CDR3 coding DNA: TGTGCCAGCAGTCACTGGACTAGCGGCTACAATGAGCAGTTCTTC. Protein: CASSHWTSGYNEQFF.

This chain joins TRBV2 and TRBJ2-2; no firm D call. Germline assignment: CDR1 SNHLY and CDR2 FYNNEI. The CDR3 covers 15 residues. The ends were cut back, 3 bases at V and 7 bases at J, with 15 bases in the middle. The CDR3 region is CASSETSYPDGELFF. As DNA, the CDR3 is TGTGCCAGCAGTGAGACCTCTTATCCCGACGGGGAGCTGTTTTTT.

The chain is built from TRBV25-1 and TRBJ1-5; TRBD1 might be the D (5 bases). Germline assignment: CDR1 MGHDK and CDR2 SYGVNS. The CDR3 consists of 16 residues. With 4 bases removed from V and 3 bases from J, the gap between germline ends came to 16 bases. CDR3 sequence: CASSGDAGKDNQPQHF. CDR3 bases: TGTGCCAGCAGTGGGGACGCAGGGAAAGACAATCAGCCCCAGCATTTT.

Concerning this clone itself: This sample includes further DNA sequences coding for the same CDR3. CDR3 protein: CASSSGPNYEQYF. The CDR3 DNA follows: TGTGCCAGCAGCTCCGGACCAAATTACGAGCAGTACTTC. The gene calls are TRBV7-6 and TRBJ2-7; D is unclear. V was cut by 4 bases and J by 4 bases, with 11 bases left in between. Germline CDR1 is SGHVS and CDR2 is FNYEAQ. The CDR3 runs to 13 residues.

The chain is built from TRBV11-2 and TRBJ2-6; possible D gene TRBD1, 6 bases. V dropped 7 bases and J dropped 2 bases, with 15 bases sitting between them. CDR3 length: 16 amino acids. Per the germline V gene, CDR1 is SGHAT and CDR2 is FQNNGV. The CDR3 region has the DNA TGTGCCAGCACCCACAGACAGGACCCTGGGGCCAACGTCCTGACTTTC. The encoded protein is CASTHRQDPGANVLTF.

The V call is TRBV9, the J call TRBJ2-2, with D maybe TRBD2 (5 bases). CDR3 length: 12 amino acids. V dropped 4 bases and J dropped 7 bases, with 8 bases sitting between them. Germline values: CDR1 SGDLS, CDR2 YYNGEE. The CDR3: CASSTSYGELFF. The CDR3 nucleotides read TGTGCCAGCAGCACTAGTTACGGGGAGCTGTTTTTT.

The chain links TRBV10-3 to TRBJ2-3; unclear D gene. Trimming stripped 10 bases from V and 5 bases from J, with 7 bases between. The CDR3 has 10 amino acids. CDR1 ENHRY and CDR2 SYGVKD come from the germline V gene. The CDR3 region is CASGGDTQYF. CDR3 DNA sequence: TGTGCCAGCGGCGGAGATACGCAGTATTTT.

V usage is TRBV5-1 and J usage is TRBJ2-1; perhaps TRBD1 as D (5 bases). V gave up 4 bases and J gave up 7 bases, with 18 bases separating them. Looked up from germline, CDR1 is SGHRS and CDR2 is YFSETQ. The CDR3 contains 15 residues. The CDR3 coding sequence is TGCGCCAGCAGCCCCCTGCCGGGCAGGGTTAATGAGCAGTTCTTC. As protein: CASSPLPGRVNEQFF.

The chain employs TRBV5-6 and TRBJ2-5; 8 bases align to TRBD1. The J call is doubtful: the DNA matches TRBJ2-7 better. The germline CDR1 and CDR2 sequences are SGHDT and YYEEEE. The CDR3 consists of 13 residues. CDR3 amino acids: CASSSWTGNEQYF. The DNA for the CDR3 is TGTGCCAGCAGCAGCTGGACAGGGAACGAGCAGTACTTC.

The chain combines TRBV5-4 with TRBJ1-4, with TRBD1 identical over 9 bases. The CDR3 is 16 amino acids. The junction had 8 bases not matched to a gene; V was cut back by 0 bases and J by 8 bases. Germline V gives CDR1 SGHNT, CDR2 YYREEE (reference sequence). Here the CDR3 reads CASSLAGTGHGEKLFF. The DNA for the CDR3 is TGTGCCAGCAGCTTGGCTGGGACAGGGCACGGCGAAAAACTGTTTTTT.

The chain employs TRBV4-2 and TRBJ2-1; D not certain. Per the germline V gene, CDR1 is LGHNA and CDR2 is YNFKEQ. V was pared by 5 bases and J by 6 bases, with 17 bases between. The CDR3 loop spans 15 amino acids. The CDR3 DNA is TGTGCCAGCAGCACCCCCGGTGGGTCACCCAATGAGCAGTTCTTC. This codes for CASSTPGGSPNEQFF.

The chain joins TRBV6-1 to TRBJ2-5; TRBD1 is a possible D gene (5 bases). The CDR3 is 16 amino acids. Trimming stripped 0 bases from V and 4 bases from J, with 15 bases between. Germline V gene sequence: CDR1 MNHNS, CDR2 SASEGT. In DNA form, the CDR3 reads TGTGCCAGCAGTGAAGCCCTCTCAGGGCTTGGAGAGACCCAGTACTTC. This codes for CASSEALSGLGETQYF.

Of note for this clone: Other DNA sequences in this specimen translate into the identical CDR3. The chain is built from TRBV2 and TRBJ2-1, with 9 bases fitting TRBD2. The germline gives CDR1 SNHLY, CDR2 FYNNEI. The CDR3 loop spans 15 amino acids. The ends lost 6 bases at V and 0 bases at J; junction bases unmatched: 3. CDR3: CASSYSGSSYNEQFF. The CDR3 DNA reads TGTGCCAGCAGCTATAGCGGGAGCTCCTACAATGAGCAGTTCTTC.

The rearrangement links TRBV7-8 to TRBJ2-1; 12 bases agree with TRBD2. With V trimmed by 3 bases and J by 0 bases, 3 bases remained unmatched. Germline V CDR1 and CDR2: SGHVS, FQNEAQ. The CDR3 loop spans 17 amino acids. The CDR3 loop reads CASSLLAGGSSYNEQFF. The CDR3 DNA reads TGTGCCAGCAGCTTGCTAGCGGGGGGGAGCTCCTACAATGAGCAGTTCTTC.

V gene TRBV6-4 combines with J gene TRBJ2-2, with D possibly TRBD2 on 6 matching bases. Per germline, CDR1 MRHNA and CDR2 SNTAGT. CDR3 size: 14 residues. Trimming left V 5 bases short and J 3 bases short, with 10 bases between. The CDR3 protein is CASSQEGDTGELFF. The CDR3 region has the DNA TGTGCCAGCAGTCAGGAGGGCGACACCGGGGAGCTGTTTTTT.

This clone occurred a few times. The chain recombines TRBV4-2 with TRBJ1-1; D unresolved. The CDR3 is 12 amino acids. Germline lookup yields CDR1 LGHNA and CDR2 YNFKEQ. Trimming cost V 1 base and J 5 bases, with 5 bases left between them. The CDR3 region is CASSQVGTEAFF. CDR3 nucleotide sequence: TGTGCCAGCAGCCAAGTGGGGACTGAAGCTTTCTTT.

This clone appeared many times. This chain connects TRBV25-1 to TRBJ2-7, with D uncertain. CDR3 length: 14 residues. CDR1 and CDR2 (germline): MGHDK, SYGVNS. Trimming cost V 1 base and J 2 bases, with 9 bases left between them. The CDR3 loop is CASSESGQTYEQYF. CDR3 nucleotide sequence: TGTGCCAGCAGTGAATCTGGCCAGACCTACGAGCAGTACTTC.

CDR3 in DNA: TGTGCCAGCAGTTTGGGGGCAGTCACTGAAGCTTTCTTT. Translated: CASSLGAVTEAFF. This sequence joins TRBV28 and TRBJ1-1; weak D call: TRBD1 (6 bases). V shed 3 bases and J shed 4 bases, with 9 bases lying between them. The CDR3 contains 13 residues. The V gene's germline CDR1 is MDHEN and CDR2 SYDVKM.

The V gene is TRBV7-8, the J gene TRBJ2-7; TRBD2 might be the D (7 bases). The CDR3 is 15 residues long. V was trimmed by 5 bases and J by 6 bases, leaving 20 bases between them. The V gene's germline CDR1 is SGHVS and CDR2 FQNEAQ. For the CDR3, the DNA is TGTGCCAGCAGCCCGGGAACGAGGGGGGAGGGCGAGCAGTACTTC. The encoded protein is CASSPGTRGEGEQYF.

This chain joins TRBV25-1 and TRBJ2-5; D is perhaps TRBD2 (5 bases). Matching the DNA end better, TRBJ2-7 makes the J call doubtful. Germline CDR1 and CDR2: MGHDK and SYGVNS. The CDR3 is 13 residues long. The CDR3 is CASSEEGNYEQYF. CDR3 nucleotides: TGTGCCAGCAGTGAAGAGGGCAACTACGAGCAGTACTTC.

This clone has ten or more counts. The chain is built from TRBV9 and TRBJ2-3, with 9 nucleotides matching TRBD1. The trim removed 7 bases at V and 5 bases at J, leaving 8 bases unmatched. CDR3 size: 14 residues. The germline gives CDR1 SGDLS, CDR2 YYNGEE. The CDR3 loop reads CASSGTGLGDTQYF. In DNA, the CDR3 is TGTGCCAGCTCGGGGACAGGGCTGGGAGATACGCAGTATTTT.

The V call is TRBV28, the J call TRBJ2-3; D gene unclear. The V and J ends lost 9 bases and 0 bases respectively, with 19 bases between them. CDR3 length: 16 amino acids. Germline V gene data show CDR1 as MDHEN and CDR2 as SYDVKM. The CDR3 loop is CASSSPASPSTDTQYF. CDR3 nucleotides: TGTGCCAGTTCCTCCCCCGCTTCCCCAAGCACAGATACGCAGTATTTT.

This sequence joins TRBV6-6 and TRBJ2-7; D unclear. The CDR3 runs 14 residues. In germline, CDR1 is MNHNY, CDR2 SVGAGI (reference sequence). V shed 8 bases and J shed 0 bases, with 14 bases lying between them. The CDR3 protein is CASEDGESSYEQYF. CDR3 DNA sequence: TGTGCCAGCGAGGACGGTGAGAGCTCCTACGAGCAGTACTTC.

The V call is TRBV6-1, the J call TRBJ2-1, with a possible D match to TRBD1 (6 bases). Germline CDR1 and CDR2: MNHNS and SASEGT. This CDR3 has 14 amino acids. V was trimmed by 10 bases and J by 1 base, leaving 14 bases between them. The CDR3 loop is CATAQGWSYNEQFF. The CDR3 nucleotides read TGTGCCACTGCTCAGGGGTGGTCCTACAATGAGCAGTTCTTC.